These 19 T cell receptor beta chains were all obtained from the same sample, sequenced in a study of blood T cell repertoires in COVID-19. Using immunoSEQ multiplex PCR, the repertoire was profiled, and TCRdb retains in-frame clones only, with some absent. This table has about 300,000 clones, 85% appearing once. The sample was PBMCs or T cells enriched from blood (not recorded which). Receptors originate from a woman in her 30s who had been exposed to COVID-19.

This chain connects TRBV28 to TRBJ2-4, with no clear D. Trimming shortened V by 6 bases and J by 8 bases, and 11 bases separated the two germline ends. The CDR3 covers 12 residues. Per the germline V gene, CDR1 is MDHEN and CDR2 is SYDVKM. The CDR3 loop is CASSAALDIQYF. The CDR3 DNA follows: TGTGCCAGCAGCGCGGCCTTAGACATTCAGTACTTC. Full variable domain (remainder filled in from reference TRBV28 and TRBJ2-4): DVKVTQSSRYLVKRTGEKVFLECVQDMDHENMFWYRQDPGLGLRLIYFSYDVKMKEKGDIPEGYSVSREKKERFSLILESASTNQTSMYLCASSAALDIQYFGAGTRLSVL.

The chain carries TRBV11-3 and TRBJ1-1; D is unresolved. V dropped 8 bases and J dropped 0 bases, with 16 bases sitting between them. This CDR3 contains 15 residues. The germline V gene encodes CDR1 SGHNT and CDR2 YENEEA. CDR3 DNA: TGTGCCAGCGCCGTGGGAACGGGAATGAACACTGAAGCTTTCTTT. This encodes CASAVGTGMNTEAFF. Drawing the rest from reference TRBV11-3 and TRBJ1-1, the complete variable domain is EAGVVQSPRYKIIEKKQPVAFWCNPISGHNTLYWYLQNLGQGPELLIRYENEEAVDDSQLPKDRFSAERLKGVDSTLKIQPAELGDSAVYLCASAVGTGMNTEAFFGQGTRLTVV.

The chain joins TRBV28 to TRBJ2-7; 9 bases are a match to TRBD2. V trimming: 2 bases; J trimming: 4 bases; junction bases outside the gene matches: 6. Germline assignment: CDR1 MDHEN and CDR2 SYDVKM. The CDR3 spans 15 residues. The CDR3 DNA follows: TGTGCCAGCAGTTTAGGTGGACTAGCGTCTTACGAGCAGTACTTC. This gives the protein CASSLGGLASYEQYF.

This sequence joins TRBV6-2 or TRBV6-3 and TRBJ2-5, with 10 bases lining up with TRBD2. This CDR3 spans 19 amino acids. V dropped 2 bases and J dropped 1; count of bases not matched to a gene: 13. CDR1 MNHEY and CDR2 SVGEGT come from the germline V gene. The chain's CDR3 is CASSYPRGASGGVQETQYF. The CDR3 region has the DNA TGTGCCAGCAGTTACCCTCGTGGAGCTAGCGGGGGAGTCCAAGAGACCCAGTACTTC.

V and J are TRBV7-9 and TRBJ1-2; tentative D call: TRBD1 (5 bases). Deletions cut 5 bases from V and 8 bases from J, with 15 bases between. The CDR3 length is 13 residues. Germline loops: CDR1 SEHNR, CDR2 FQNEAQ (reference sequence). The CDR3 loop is CASSPGWSEGYTF. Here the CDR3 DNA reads TGTGCCAGCAGCCCAGGGTGGAGCGAGGGCTACACCTTC.

The CDR3, as DNA: TGCGCCAGCAGCTTAGGGGTCGGGGGCACTGAAGCTTTCTTT. It is translated as CASSLGVGGTEAFF. The genes are TRBV5-1 and TRBJ1-1; TRBD1 is a possible D gene (5 bases). The V end was cut by 2 bases, the J end by 4 bases, with 12 bases between. Per the germline V gene, CDR1 is SGHRS and CDR2 is YFSETQ. The CDR3 is 14 amino acids.

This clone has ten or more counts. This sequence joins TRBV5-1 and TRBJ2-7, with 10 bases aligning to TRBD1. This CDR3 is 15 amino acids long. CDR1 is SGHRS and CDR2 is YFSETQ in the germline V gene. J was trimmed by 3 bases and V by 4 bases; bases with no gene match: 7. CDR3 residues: CASSISGTGDYEQYF. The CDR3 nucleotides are TGCGCCAGCAGCATATCCGGGACAGGGGACTACGAGCAGTACTTC.

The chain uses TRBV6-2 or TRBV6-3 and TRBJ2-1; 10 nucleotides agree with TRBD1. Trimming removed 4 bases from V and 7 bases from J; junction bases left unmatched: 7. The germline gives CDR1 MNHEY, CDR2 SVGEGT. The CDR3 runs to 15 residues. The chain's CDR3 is CASSSGTGDTNEQFF. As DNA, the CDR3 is TGTGCCAGCAGTTCTGGGACAGGGGATACAAATGAGCAGTTCTTC.

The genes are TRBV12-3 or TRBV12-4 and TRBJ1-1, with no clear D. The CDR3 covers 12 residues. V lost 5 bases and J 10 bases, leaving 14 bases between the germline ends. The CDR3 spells CASSPGEVLAFF. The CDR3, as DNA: TGTGCCAGCAGTCCCGGGGAAGTTTTAGCTTTCTTT.

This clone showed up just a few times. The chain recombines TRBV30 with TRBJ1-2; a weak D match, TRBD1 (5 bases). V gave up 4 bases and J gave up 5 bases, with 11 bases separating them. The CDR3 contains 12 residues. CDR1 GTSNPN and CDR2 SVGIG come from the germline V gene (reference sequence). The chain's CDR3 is CAWKGGAYGYTF. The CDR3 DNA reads TGTGCCTGGAAAGGCGGGGCATATGGCTACACCTTC.

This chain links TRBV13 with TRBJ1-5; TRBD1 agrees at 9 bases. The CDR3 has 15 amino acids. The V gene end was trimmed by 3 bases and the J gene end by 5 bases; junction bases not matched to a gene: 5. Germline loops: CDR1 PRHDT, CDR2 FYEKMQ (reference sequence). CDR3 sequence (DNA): TGTGCCAGCAGCTTGGGACAGGGCGGGTATCAGCCCCAGCATTTT. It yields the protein CASSLGQGGYQPQHF.

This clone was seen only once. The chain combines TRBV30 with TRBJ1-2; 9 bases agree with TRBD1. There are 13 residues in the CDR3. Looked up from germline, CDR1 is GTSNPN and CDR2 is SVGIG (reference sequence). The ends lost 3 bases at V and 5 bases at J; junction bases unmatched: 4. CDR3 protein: CAWRGQGWYGYTF. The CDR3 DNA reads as TGTGCCTGGAGGGGACAGGGTTGGTATGGCTACACCTTC. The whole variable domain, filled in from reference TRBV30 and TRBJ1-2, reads SQTIHQWPATLVQPVGSPLSLECTVEGTSNPNLYWYRQAAGRGLQLLFYSVGIGQISSEVPQNLSASRPQDRQFILSSKKLLLSDSGFYLCAWRGQGWYGYTFGSGTRLTVV.

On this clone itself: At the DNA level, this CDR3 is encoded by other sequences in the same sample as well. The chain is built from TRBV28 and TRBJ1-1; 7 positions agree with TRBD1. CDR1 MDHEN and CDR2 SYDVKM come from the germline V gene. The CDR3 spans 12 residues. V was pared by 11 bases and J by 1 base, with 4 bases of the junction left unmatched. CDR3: CASRQGNTEAFF. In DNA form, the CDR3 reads TGTGCCTCCCGACAGGGGAACACTGAAGCTTTCTTT.

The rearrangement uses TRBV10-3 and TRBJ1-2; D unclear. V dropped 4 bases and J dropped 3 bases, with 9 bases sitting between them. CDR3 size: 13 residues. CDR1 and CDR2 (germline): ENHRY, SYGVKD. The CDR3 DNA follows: TGTGCCATCAGTGTTTCCCCGGACTATGGCTACACCTTC. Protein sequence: CAISVSPDYGYTF.

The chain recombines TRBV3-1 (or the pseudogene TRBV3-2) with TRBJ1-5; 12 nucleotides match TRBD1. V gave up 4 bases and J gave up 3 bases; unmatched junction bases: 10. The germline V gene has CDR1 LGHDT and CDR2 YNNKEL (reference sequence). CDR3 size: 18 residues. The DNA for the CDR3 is TGTGCCAGCAGCCTCGGGACAGGGGGCGCTGGGAACAATCAGCCCCAGCATTTT. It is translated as CASSLGTGGAGNNQPQHF.

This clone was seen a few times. The chain's CDR3 is CASSHQGLTSPLHF. For the CDR3, the DNA is TGTGCCAGCAGCCACCAGGGTCTTACTTCACCCCTCCACTTT. This chain links TRBV9 with TRBJ1-6, with a tentative D call TRBD1 (5 bases). Trimming took 4 bases from V and 9 from J, leaving 14 bases between them. Per germline, CDR1 SGDLS and CDR2 YYNGEE. CDR3 length equals 14 residues.

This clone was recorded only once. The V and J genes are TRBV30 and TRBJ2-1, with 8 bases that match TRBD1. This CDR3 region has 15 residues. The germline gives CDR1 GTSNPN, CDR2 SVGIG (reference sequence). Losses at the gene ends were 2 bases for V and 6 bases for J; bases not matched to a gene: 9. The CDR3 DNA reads TGTGCCTGGAGTTCCGACAGGGGAGTTCTCAATGAGCAGTTCTTC. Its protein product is CAWSSDRGVLNEQFF.

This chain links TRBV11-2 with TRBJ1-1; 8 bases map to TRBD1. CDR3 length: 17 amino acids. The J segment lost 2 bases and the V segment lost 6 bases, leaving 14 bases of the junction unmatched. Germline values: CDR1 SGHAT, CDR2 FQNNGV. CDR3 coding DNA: TGTGCCAGCAGTACCAGACAGGGGAGGAAGGAAAACACTGAAGCTTTCTTT. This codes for CASSTRQGRKENTEAFF.

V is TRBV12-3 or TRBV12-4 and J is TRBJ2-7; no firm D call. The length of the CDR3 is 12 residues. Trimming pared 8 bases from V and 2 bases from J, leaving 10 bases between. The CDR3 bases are TGTGCCAGCGCCGTCCTAACCTACGAGCAGTACTTC. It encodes CASAVLTYEQYF.